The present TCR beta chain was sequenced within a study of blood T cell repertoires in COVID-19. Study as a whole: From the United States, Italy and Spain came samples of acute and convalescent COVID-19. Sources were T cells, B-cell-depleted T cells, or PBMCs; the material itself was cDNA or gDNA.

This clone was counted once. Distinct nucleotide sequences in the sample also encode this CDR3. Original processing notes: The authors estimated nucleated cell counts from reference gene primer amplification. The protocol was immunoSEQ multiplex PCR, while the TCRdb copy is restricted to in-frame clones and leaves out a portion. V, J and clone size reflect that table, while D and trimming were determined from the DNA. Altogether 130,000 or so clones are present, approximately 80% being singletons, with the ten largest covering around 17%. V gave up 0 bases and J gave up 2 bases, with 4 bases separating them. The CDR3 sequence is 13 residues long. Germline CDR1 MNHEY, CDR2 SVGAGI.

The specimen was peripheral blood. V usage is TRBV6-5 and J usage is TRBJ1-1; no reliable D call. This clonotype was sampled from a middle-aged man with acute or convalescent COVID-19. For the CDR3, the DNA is TGTGCCAGCAGTTACTCTAGAAACACTGAAGCTTTCTTT. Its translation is CASSYSRNTEAFF.